This entry concerns a single TCR beta chain. Its target is unknown. These data originate in a study of chemoradiotherapy in HPV16-positive cancers. As for the study in general: Functional T-cell assays on a couple of HPV16-positive patients' cells defined candidate HPV-specific clones and common TCR motifs. General study findings and limits: In HPV16-positive patients, HPV-responsive T-cell expansion tracked better recurrence-free survival. Non-HPV-specific T cells did not expand in tumors during treatment, whereas candidate HPV-specific clones and E7-related motifs did.

Measured with immunoSEQ multiplex PCR; TCRdb has only the in-frame clones, and not every one. The sample records tens of thousands of clones, 90% being singletons. Losses at the gene ends were 1 base for V and 1 base for J; bases not matched to a gene: 3. The CDR3 runs to 16 residues. Germline loops: CDR1 MGHRA, CDR2 YSYEKL. The sequence derives from a human donor with HPV-associated anogenital cancer. The source was blood, collected from a patient who underwent chemoradiotherapy. The chain employs TRBV4-1 and TRBJ2-7, with TRBD1 matching over 11 bases. The DNA of the CDR3 is TGCGCCAGCAGCCAAGCCGGGACAGGGGGGTCCTACGAGCAGTACTTC. It is translated as CASSQAGTGGSYEQYF.